Shown below are 16 T cell receptor beta chains from a single sample sequenced in a study of blood T cell repertoires in COVID-19. Sequencing used immunoSEQ multiplex PCR; TCRdb keeps in-frame clones, though not all of them. This table has about 300,000 clones, roughly 85% appearing once. Sequencing was carried out using peripheral blood. The receptors originated from a woman between 45 and 60 years old who had recovered from COVID-19.

The gene calls are TRBV5-5 and TRBJ2-6; TRBD2 is a possible D gene (6 bases). With 0 bases removed from V and 0 bases from J, the gap between germline ends came to 10 bases. CDR1 is SGHKS and CDR2 is YYEKEE in the germline V gene (reference sequence). This CDR3 is 17 amino acids long. The CDR3 coding sequence is TGTGCCAGCAGCTTGGCGGGAGTAATCTCTGGGGCCAACGTCCTGACTTTC. Its translation is CASSLAGVISGANVLTF.

The chain is built from TRBV6-5 and TRBJ2-5; no clear D gene. The CDR3 extends over 14 amino acids. V was pared by 2 bases and J by 0 bases, with 7 bases between. CDR1 MNHEY and CDR2 SVGAGI come from the germline V gene. The CDR3 sequence is CASSYLRNQETQYF. The DNA for the CDR3 is TGTGCCAGCAGTTACCTCAGAAACCAAGAGACCCAGTACTTC.

The chain combines TRBV6-5 with TRBJ1-3, with TRBD1 matching 7 bases. V was clipped by 6 bases and J by 9 bases; unmatched bases: 14. The CDR3 has 15 residues. The germline CDR1 and CDR2 sequences are MNHEY and SVGAGI. The DNA of the CDR3 is TGTGCCAGCAGCCCCGAAAGTCTGACAGGGAGCACCATATATTTT. This gives the protein CASSPESLTGSTIYF.

The chain has TRBV5-1 and TRBJ2-7; 10 nucleotides match TRBD1. V dropped 4 bases and J dropped 2; count of bases not matched to a gene: 3. This CDR3 is built from 14 residues. Per germline, CDR1 SGHRS and CDR2 YFSETQ. The DNA for the CDR3 is TGCGCCAGCAGCAGCGGGACAGGGGCCTACGAGCAGTACTTC. This gives the protein CASSSGTGAYEQYF.

J is TRBJ2-1 and V is TRBV11-2, with 7 positions matching TRBD1. The CDR3 has 15 amino acids. Germline lookup yields CDR1 SGHAT and CDR2 FQNNGV. With 4 bases clipped from V and 4 bases from J, the junction kept 7 bases outside the gene matches. As DNA, the CDR3 is TGTGCCAGCAGCTCAGTGGGACAGCGATACAATGAGCAGTTCTTC. It encodes CASSSVGQRYNEQFF.

The J gene is TRBJ1-4, the V gene TRBV30; D perhaps matches TRBD1 (6 bases). There are 15 residues in the CDR3. Germline V gene lookup returns CDR1 GTSNPN and CDR2 SVGIG (reference sequence). The V end was cut by 3 bases, the J end by 6 bases, with 17 bases between. The CDR3 sequence is CAWRAHRDLYEKLFF. CDR3 sequence (DNA): TGTGCCTGGAGAGCCCACAGGGATCTTTATGAAAAACTGTTTTTT. The complete variable domain, with remaining parts taken from reference TRBV30 and TRBJ1-4, reads SQTIHQWPATLVQPVGSPLSLECTVEGTSNPNLYWYRQAAGRGLQLLFYSVGIGQISSEVPQNLSASRPQDRQFILSSKKLLLSDSGFYLCAWRAHRDLYEKLFFGSGTQLSVL.

This rearrangement joins TRBV15 to TRBJ1-5; D not certain. Germline V lookup: CDR1 LNHNV, CDR2 YYDKDF (reference sequence). V lost 3 bases and J lost 0, with 15 bases in between. This CDR3 contains 17 residues. In DNA, the CDR3 is TGTGCCACCAGCAGTCCCCTGACCGGGGATAGCAATCAGCCCCAGCATTTT. Translation gives CATSSPLTGDSNQPQHF.

This clone was seen only once. The chain is built from TRBV9 and TRBJ2-1; 13 bases fit TRBD2. V lost 4 bases to trimming and J lost 8 bases; unmatched junction nucleotides: 6. Per the germline V gene, CDR1 is SGDLS and CDR2 is YYNGEE. This CDR3 contains 15 residues. The CDR3 DNA is TGTGCCAGCAGCCCGGGACTAGCGGGGAGGGATGAGCAGTTCTTC. Encoded protein: CASSPGLAGRDEQFF.

The chain combines TRBV15 with TRBJ2-3, with D possibly being TRBD2 (6 bases). CDR3 length equals 15 residues. Germline assignment: CDR1 LNHNV and CDR2 YYDKDF (reference sequence). Trimming removed 3 bases at V and 0 bases at J, with 10 bases between. The CDR3 DNA is TGTGCCACCAGCAGGCTAGGGACTAGCACAGATACGCAGTATTTT. Residues: CATSRLGTSTDTQYF.

The chain carries TRBV30 and TRBJ2-3, with 11 nucleotides matching TRBD2. CDR1 and CDR2 (germline): GTSNPN, SVGIG (reference sequence). This CDR3 is built from 16 residues. The V gene end was trimmed by 3 bases and the J gene end by 5 bases; junction bases not matched to a gene: 10. CDR3 loop: CAWRNIRGTSGDTQYF. For the CDR3, the DNA is TGTGCCTGGAGGAACATCAGGGGGACTAGCGGAGATACGCAGTATTTT.

This chain uses TRBV20-1 with TRBJ2-7, with D unclear. CDR1 and CDR2 (germline): DFQATT, SNEGSKA (reference sequence). The CDR3 has 11 residues. V shed 3 bases and J shed 3 bases, with 6 bases lying between them. CDR3 nucleotides: TGCAGTGCTAGGGGCGACTACGAGCAGTACTTC. This sequence encodes CSARGDYEQYF.

This chain links TRBV18 with TRBJ2-5; D might be TRBD1 (6 bases). V was shortened by 6 bases and J by 1 base, with 15 bases between the two germline ends. In germline, CDR1 is KGHSH, CDR2 LQKENI. The length of the CDR3 is 15 residues. Here the CDR3 reads CASSPVQGRQETQYF. The CDR3 nucleotides are TGTGCCAGCTCCCCGGTACAGGGCCGCCAAGAGACCCAGTACTTC.

This chain uses TRBV10-3 with TRBJ2-3; perhaps TRBD2 as D (5 bases). CDR1 and CDR2 from the germline V gene are ENHRY and SYGVKD. Trimming took off 4 bases at V and 5 bases at J, with 13 bases between the two ends. The CDR3 covers 14 residues. Here the CDR3 DNA reads TGTGCCATCAGTGGAGGCCGGGAACGAGATACGCAGTATTTT. Residues: CAISGGRERDTQYF.

The chain has TRBV21-1 and TRBJ2-5; TRBD2 is taken as the D call from the table, unchecked against the DNA. TRBV21-1 represents a pseudogene. This CDR3 spans 16 amino acids. The CDR3 DNA reads as TGTGCCAGCAGCATTGCCGAGCGGGGGGCGGAAGAGACCCAGTACTTC. Its protein product is CASSIAERGAEETQYF.

This clone appeared a single time. This CDR3 reads CSVDEPPHEQYF. The CDR3 DNA reads TGCAGCGTTGACGAGCCTCCCCACGAGCAGTACTTC. The chain combines TRBV29-1 with TRBJ2-7, with D unresolved. CDR1 is SQVTM and CDR2 is ANQGSEA in the germline V gene. CDR3 length equals 12 residues. V lost 3 bases and J lost 5, with 11 bases in between.

This clone has only a few counts. This chain links TRBV5-4 with TRBJ2-5; 9 bases align to TRBD1. This CDR3 region has 14 residues. Germline V gene lookup returns CDR1 SGHNT and CDR2 YYREEE (reference sequence). V lost 4 bases to trimming and J lost 7 bases; unmatched junction nucleotides: 8. Written as DNA, the CDR3 is TGTGCCAGCAGCATACAGGGGGCAGGGGGGACCCAGTACTTC. As protein: CASSIQGAGGTQYF. Full variable domain (remainder filled in from reference TRBV5-4 and TRBJ2-5): ETGVTQSPTHLIKTRGQQVTLRCSSQSGHNTVSWYQQALGQGPQFIFQYYREEENGRGNFPPRFSGLQFPNYSSELNVNALELDDSALYLCASSIQGAGGTQYFGPGTRLLVL.